This T cell receptor beta chain emerged from a study of human T cells and chemical hapten exposure. General study findings and limits: Sensitizing with DPC caused no change in TCRs above 1 in 1000 frequency.

Whole blood, unfractionated, served as the material for total RNA extraction. MiXCR, applied by TCRdb to the 5' RACE reads, yields one record per CDR3 protein. Among 100,000 to 120,000 distinct CDR3 sequences listed, around a fifth were seen once. The CDR3 has 18 residues. V was cut by 3 bases and J by 2 bases, with 23 bases left in between. Germline-derived CDR1 and CDR2 are MNHNY and SVGAGI (reference sequence). This clonotype was picked up a small number of times. The antigen remains unidentified. V and J are TRBV6-6 and TRBJ2-7; weak D call: TRBD1 (6 bases). The receptor was derived from a human donor in good health. CDR3 DNA: TGTGCCAGCAGTTATCCCCTCACTTTACAGGGACCCACCTACGAGCAGTACTTC. This gives the protein CASSYPLTLQGPTYEQYF.